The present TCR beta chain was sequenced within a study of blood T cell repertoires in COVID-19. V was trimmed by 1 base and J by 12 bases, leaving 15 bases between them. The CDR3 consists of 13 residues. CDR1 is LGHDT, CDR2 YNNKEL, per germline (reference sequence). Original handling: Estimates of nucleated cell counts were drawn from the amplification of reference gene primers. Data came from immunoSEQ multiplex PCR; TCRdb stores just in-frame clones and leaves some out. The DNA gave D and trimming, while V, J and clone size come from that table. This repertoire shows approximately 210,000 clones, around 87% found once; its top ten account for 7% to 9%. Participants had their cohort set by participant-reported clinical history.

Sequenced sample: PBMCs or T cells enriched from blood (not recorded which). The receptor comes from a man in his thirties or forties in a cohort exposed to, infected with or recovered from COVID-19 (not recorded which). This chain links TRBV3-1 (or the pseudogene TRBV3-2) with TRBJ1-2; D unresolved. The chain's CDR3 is CASSQASSRVDTF. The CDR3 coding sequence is TGTGCCAGCAGCCAAGCTTCCTCGCGTGTCGACACCTTC.